This TCR beta chain was retrieved from a study of vaccination effects on CD4 cells after COVID-19. Study overall: Of the BNT162b2 and mRNA-1273 vaccines, participants received two doses of one or the other.

Antigen-specific CD4+ T cell clonotypes were called by their expansion after viral peptide-pool culture in ViraFEST. Subsequent to ten to eleven days of culture, CD4+ T cells were isolated. Among the vaccine recipients, none had a prior SARS-CoV-2 infection, and nucleocapsid antibodies were negative. On this clone: Its antigen is undetermined.

Profiled with immunoSEQ multiplex PCR; TCRdb holds only in-frame clones, not every one. This repertoire shows 30,000 to 45,000 clones, over 65% found once; its top ten account for about 15%. Trimming took 4 bases from V and 1 from J, leaving 15 bases between them. The CDR3 extends over 15 amino acids. Germline lookup yields CDR1 SGHKS and CDR2 YYEKEE (reference sequence). The rearrangement joins TRBV5-5 to TRBJ2-7; a weak D match, TRBD2 (7 bases). Sequenced material: CD4+ T cells from PBMCs cultured with HCoV-OC43 spike peptides, taken before COVID-19 vaccination. Stated subset: HCoV-OC43 spike overlapping peptide pool stimulation. The TCR sequence derives from a human donor who received a COVID-19 vaccine. CDR3 nucleotides: TGTGCCAGCAGCATACAGGGAGGGGATTCCTACGAGCAGTACTTC. Translation gives CASSIQGGDSYEQYF. The full variable domain, with the rest looked up from reference TRBV5-5 and TRBJ2-7, is DAGVTQSPTHLIKTRGQQVTLRCSPISGHKSVSWYQQVLGQGPQFIFQYYEKEERGRGNFPDRFSARQFPNYSSELNVNALLLGDSALYLCASSIQGGDSYEQYFGPGTRLTVT.